Listed below are T cell receptor beta chains from one sample, sequenced in a study of blood T cells in healthy people across ages. MiXCR, applied by TCRdb to the 5' RACE reads, yields one record per CDR3 protein. The data contain approximately 1.5 million distinct CDR3 sequences, 35% to 45% of them seen just once; the ten biggest clones take up less than 5%. The sequenced sample was blood. These receptors originate from a young woman in good health. Both conserved end residues are part of each CDR3. Each record gives: V gene, D gene, clone size, J gene, CDR3 protein. A D gene is named only where the DNA matches it firmly. Clone sizes are given selectively: once, few, many, or a class where the clone is expanded.

TRBV4-2	.	.	TRBJ1-5	CASSHRGGFEPQHF
TRBV2	.	.	TRBJ1-5	CASSQISNQPQHF
TRBV25-1	.	.	TRBJ2-2	CASGGTEIGELFF
TRBV7-8	TRBD2	.	.	CANSLKSGGGTSEQYF
TRBV7-9	TRBD2	many	TRBJ2-1	CASSWLAGGYNEQFF
TRBV4-1	.	.	TRBJ2-1	CASSQGEQTLAYNEQFF
TRBV6-2/TRBV6-3	.	few	TRBJ2-2	CASNRAGLTGELFF
TRBV20-1	.	.	TRBJ2-7	CSARDPQEFYEQYF
TRBV12-3/TRBV12-4	.	few	TRBJ1-2	CASRVHPNYGYTF
TRBV10-3	TRBD1	.	TRBJ1-6	CAISDRKEGASSPLHF
TRBV6-2/TRBV6-3	.	.	TRBJ2-7	CASSYSRVSSSYEQYF
TRBV14	.	many	TRBJ1-1	CASSQGQNTEAFF
TRBV12-3/TRBV12-4	TRBD2	few	TRBJ2-1	CASSLGLAGLSEQFF
TRBV9	TRBD2	.	TRBJ2-3	CASSWGGAETDTQYF
TRBV20-1	.	.	TRBJ2-1	CSADDTKLYNEQFF
TRBV4-3	TRBD2	few	.	CASSQLAGGPHEQYF
TRBV25-1	.	few	TRBJ1-2	CASSEWKGDPGYGYTF
TRBV5-4	TRBD1	.	TRBJ2-7	CASSHSRDRSYEQYF
TRBV29-1	.	few	TRBJ2-1	CSVNKGPWYNEQFF
TRBV5-1	.	few	TRBJ1-1	CASRVTGQDEAFF
TRBV4-1	TRBD1	few	TRBJ2-1	CASSQERQGMGYNEQFF
TRBV12-3/TRBV12-4	.	.	.	CASSVMGGRETQYF